The T cell receptor beta chain under discussion was sequenced for a study of blood T cell repertoires in COVID-19. Study as a whole: T cells, B-cell-depleted T cells, or PBMCs provided the cDNA or gDNA that served as material.

V was pared by 6 bases and J by 1 base, with 7 bases of the junction left unmatched. CDR1 MNHNY and CDR2 SVGAGI come from the germline V gene (reference sequence). The CDR3 consists of 15 residues. The table came from immunoSEQ multiplex PCR; TCRdb's copy has only in-frame clones and leaves some out. This table holds about 250,000 clones, 84% found once. This receptor was taken from a woman in her forties who had recovered from COVID-19. Sequences were obtained from peripheral blood. This chain links TRBV6-6 with TRBJ2-7; 9 nucleotides align to TRBD1. The CDR3, as DNA: TGTGCCAGCAGCTTACCGGGACAGGGATCCTACGAGCAGTACTTC. Its translation: CASSLPGQGSYEQYF.